The rows below give T cell receptor beta chains drawn from one sample of a study of shared clonotypes between healthy human individuals. Sequenced by immunoSEQ multiplex PCR; TCRdb stores in-frame clones only, minus some. This sample has over 2,000,000 clones, with 90% to 95% found just once. The sequencing sample was made of naive CD8+ T cells from PBMCs. Every receptor here comes from a man younger than 35 in good health. Some clones in this sample may be carry-over from other donors' samples. The CDR3 runs from the conserved cysteine through the conserved F or W. The D gene is left open where the match is weak. The size field is filled for only some rows; it gives once, few, many or a size class.

>TRBJ2-1|.|TRBV7-3|.
TGTGCCAGCAGCTTATATTGGGGGACCCCTTGGGAGCAGTTCTTC
CASSLYWGTPWEQFF
>TRBJ2-3|.|TRBV7-8|.
TGTGCCAGCAGCTTAGTGGCGGAGGGGGTAGATACGCAGTATTTT
CASSLVAEGVDTQYF
>TRBJ1-1|TRBD1|TRBV4-2|few
TGTGCCAGCAGCCAAACAGGGGGACACACTGAAGCTTTCTTT
CASSQTGGHTEAFF
>TRBJ1-3|.|TRBV7-2|.
TGTGCCAGCAGCTTAAGACCGGGACGTGGAAACACCATATATTTT
CASSLRPGRGNTIYF
>TRBJ2-5|.|TRBV6-1|.
TGTGCCAGCAGCCTAACAGTGGGGGAGACCCAGTACTTC
CASSLTVGETQYF
>TRBJ2-7|.|TRBV10-3|.
TGTGCCATCAGTGTGGCAGAAACTCCCTACGAGCAGTACTTC
CAISVAETPYEQYF
>TRBJ2-2|.|TRBV7-9|.
TGTGCCAGCAGCTTCCCTAACCGAGTAGGGGAGCTGTTTTTT
CASSFPNRVGELFF
>TRBJ2-7|.|TRBV28|.
TGTGCCAGCAGTTTCAGACGGGAGTCTGCCTACGAGCAGTACTTC
CASSFRRESAYEQYF
>TRBJ2-2|.|TRBV30|.
TGTGCCTGGAGTGATGAGAACACCGGGGAGCTGTTTTTT
CAWSDENTGELFF
>TRBJ2-3|TRBD1|TRBV7-6|.
TGTGCCAGCAGCTTAGAAGGCTCGGGACAGGCCGCAGATACGCAGTATTTT
CASSLEGSGQAADTQYF
>TRBJ2-1|.|TRBV9|.
TGTGCCAGCAGCGGCACCGGGACTCCCTACAATGAGCAGTTCTTC
CASSGTGTPYNEQFF
>TRBJ2-7|.|TRBV6-1|.
TGTGCCAGCAGTGAAGGGGTCACCGCATCCTACGAGCAGTACTTC
CASSEGVTASYEQYF
>TRBJ2-1|.|TRBV5-1|.
TGCGCCAGCAGCCCGGAGCCGGGACGTCGGAATGAGCAGTTCTTC
CASSPEPGRRNEQFF
>TRBJ2-2|TRBD1|TRBV28|.
TGTGCCAGCAGTCCGACAGGGGGCACCGGGGAGCTGTTTTTT
CASSPTGGTGELFF
>TRBJ2-2|.|TRBV9|.
TGTGCCAGCAGAGGGGACACCGGGGAGCTGTTTTTT
CASRGDTGELFF
>TRBJ2-7|.|TRBV9|.
TGTGCCAGCAGCCCCGGTTCGGGGGTCCCCCCTGGGGAGCAGTACTTC
CASSPGSGVPPGEQYF
>TRBJ2-1|.|TRBV11-2|.
TGTGCCAGCAGCTTCCCCGGGCCCCCGGGTGAGCAGTTCTTC
CASSFPGPPGEQFF
>TRBJ2-1|TRBD1|TRBV6-1|.
TGTGCCAGCAGGGATGGCGGACAGGGGGAGTTCTTC
CASRDGGQGEFF
>TRBJ2-7|.|TRBV5-6|once
TGTGCCAGCAGCTTGCTAGGCACTACCTACGAGCAGTACTTC
CASSLLGTTYEQYF
>TRBJ2-7|.|TRBV7-9|.
TGTGCCAGCAGCCAACGGGACGGAGCCTACGAGCAGTACTTC
CASSQRDGAYEQYF